This is a list of T cell receptor beta chains from one sample in a study of beta chain features in type 1 diabetes. Measured with immunoSEQ multiplex PCR; TCRdb has only the in-frame clones, and not every one. Among about 700,000 clones listed, 13% were seen once. The sample was naive CD4+ T cells from blood. These receptors all come from a man aged 18 to 30 with type 1 diabetes. CDR3s include the opening cysteine and the closing phenylalanine or tryptophan. Each record gives: CDR3 protein, V gene, J gene, CDR3 length.

CDR3: CSVEGGTAYGYTF
V: TRBV29-1
J: TRBJ1-2
length: 13

CDR3: CASSWRYEQYF
V: TRBV6-5
J: TRBJ2-7
length: 11

CDR3: CASSLFGGYTF
V: TRBV7-2
J: TRBJ1-2
length: 11

CDR3: CASSLMNTGSYEQYF
V: TRBV5-4
J: TRBJ2-7
length: 15

CDR3: CASSQVRGPTDTQYF
V: TRBV4-2
J: TRBJ2-3
length: 15

CDR3: CSDVQGGRTEAFF
V: TRBV29-1
J: TRBJ1-1
length: 13

CDR3: CASSVKREATQYF
V: TRBV2
J: TRBJ2-5
length: 13

CDR3: CASSPGTGTQETQYF
V: TRBV5-1
J: TRBJ2-5
length: 15

CDR3: CASSYLKSRQETQYF
V: TRBV6-5
J: TRBJ2-5
length: 15

CDR3: CASSPPPRGQGEEQYF
V: TRBV7-6
J: TRBJ2-7
length: 16

CDR3: CSTRYGQGEAAAGYTF
V: TRBV29-1
J: TRBJ1-2
length: 16

CDR3: CASSVRDRGSYNSPLHF
V: TRBV6-1
J: TRBJ1-6
length: 17

CDR3: CASSEVSSGQPQHF
V: TRBV6-1
J: TRBJ1-5
length: 14

CDR3: CAWSNYGYTF
V: TRBV30
J: TRBJ1-2
length: 10

CDR3: CASSLWAAVGNEQYF
V: TRBV5-1
J: TRBJ2-7
length: 15

CDR3: CASSLVAGISDTQYF
V: TRBV27
J: TRBJ2-3
length: 15

CDR3: CASSQVVSWTGSTDTQYF
V: TRBV14
J: TRBJ2-3
length: 18

CDR3: CSGQGVYEQYF
V: TRBV29-1
J: TRBJ2-7
length: 11

CDR3: CASSPTSGWLDEETQYF
V: TRBV18
J: TRBJ2-5
length: 17

CDR3: CASSRTGVETQYF
V: TRBV5-4
J: TRBJ2-5
length: 13

CDR3: CAWSPLTRRHTEAFF
V: TRBV30
J: TRBJ1-1
length: 15

CDR3: CASSSYRIRNTEAFF
V: TRBV7-2
J: TRBJ1-1
length: 15

CDR3: CASSLTGGSSGNTIYF
V: TRBV7-2
J: TRBJ1-3
length: 16

CDR3: CSVEGEAGANTEAFF
V: TRBV29-1
J: TRBJ1-1
length: 15

CDR3: CASSSKRDPFAGPQHF
V: TRBV13
J: TRBJ1-5
length: 16

CDR3: CASSLGAGGLGELFF
V: TRBV27
J: TRBJ2-2
length: 15

CDR3: CASSVGTGWVGTEAFF
V: TRBV9
J: TRBJ1-1
length: 16

CDR3: CASQTGFGTEAFF
V: TRBV2
J: TRBJ1-1
length: 13

CDR3: CASSLESEQTQYF
V: TRBV7-2
J: TRBJ2-5
length: 13

CDR3: CASSLGMNTEAFF
V: TRBV5-1
J: TRBJ1-1
length: 13

CDR3: CASSLTTAGGYTF
V: TRBV14
J: TRBJ1-2
length: 13

CDR3: CASKAYTNTGELFF
V: TRBV6-5
J: TRBJ2-2
length: 14